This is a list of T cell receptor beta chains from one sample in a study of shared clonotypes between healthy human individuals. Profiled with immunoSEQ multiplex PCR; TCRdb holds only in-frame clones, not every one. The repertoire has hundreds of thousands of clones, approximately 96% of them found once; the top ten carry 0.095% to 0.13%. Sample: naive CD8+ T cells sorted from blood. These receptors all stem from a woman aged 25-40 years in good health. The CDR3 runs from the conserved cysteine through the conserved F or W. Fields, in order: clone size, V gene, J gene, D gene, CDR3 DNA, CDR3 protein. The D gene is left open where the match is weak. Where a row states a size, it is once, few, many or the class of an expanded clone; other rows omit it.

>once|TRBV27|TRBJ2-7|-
TGTGCCAGCAGTTTTACAGCTCCGTCCTACGACGAGCAGTACTTC
CASSFTAPSYDEQYF
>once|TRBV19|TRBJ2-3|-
TGTGCCAGTAGTATCGGATTAAGCACAGATACGCAGTATTTT
CASSIGLSTDTQYF
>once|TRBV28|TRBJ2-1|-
TGTGCCAGCAGTTCCACTCGATTGGGATCATACAATGAGCAGTTCTTC
CASSSTRLGSYNEQFF
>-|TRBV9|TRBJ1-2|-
TGTGCCAGCAGGTCAGGGCATGGCTACACCTTC
CASRSGHGYTF
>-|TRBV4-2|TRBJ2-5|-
TGTGCCAGCAGCCTCGGACAGGGACTAGAGCCCGAGACCCAGTACTTC
CASSLGQGLEPETQYF
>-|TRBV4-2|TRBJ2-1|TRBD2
TGTGCCAGCAGCCAAGCACCGGGACTACAGTTCTTC
CASSQAPGLQFF
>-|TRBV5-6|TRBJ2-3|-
TGTGCCACCACAGAAGGGGGGACAGATACGCAGTATTTT
CATTEGGTDTQYF
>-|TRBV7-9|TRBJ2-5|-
TGTGCCAGCAGCTCCCCCGCCAGCCAGGAGACCCAGTACTTC
CASSSPASQETQYF
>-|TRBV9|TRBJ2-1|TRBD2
TGTGCCAGCAGCGTAGCTAGCGGGAGGTGGCATGAGCAGTTCTTC
CASSVASGRWHEQFF
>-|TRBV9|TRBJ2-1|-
TGTGCCAGCACCCAAAGTGGGACTGAGTACAATGAGCAGTTCTTC
CASTQSGTEYNEQFF
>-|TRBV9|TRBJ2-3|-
TGTGCCAGCAGCCCTGGGGGCACAGATACGCAGTATTTT
CASSPGGTDTQYF
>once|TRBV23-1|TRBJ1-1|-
TGCGCCAGCAGCCACATAGAGGGACGGAGGAACACTGAAGCTTTCTTT
CASSHIEGRRNTEAFF
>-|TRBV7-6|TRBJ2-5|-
TGTGCCAGCAGCTTAATTTTTTCAGAAGGGGGAGAGACCCAGTACTTC
CASSLIFSEGGETQYF
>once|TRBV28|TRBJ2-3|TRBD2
TGTGCCAGCAGTCCCCCTGGGTCTAGCGGGTTCACAGATACGCAGTATTTT
CASSPPGSSGFTDTQYF
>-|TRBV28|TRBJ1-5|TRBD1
TGTGCCAGCAGCGGGACAGGGATCAATCAGCCCCAGCATTTT
CASSGTGINQPQHF
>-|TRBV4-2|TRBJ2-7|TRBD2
TGTGCCAGCAGCCAAGATCTGTTAGCGGGAGTTGGTGAGCAGTACTTC
CASSQDLLAGVGEQYF
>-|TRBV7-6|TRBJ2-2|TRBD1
TGTGCCAGCGGTCGTGGACAGGGGGCCGGGGAGCTGTTTTTT
CASGRGQGAGELFF
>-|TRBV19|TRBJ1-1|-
TGTGCCAGCATGACAGTGCCAATAATGAACACTGAAGCTTTCTTT
CASMTVPIMNTEAFF
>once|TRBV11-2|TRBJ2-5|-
TGTGCCAGCAGCTTCCCCGGCACCAAGTTTAACTCCCAGTACTTC
CASSFPGTKFNSQYF
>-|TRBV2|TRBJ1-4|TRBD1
TGTGCCACAGCAGAGACGGGGACAGGGACTGGTAGTAATGAAAAACTGTTTTTT
CATAETGTGTGSNEKLFF
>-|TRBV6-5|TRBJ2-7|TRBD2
TGTGCCAGCAGTTACGGCGCGGGAGGGTCCCACGAGCAGTACTTC
CASSYGAGGSHEQYF
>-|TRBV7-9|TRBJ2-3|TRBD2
TGTGCCAGCAGCCACACCCTTCCGGGACTAGCGGGACCAGATACGCAGTATTTT
CASSHTLPGLAGPDTQYF
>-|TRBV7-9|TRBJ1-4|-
TGTGCCAGCAGCTTACCCCGCGCAACAACTAATGAAAAACTGTTTTTT
CASSLPRATTNEKLFF
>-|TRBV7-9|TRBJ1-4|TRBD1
TGTGCCGTTGGGACAGGGGAACCAAATGAAAAACTGTTTTTT
CAVGTGEPNEKLFF
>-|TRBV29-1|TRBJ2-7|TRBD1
TGCAGCGTTTCGCCGGGACAGGGTGTAGAGCAGTACTTC
CSVSPGQGVEQYF
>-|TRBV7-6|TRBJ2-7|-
TGTGCCAGCAGCCCCCCCTCCGGGGACGGCGAGCAGTACTTC
CASSPPSGDGEQYF
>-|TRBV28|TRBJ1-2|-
TGTGCCGCTTTGGAGAGTAACTATGGCTACACCTTC
CAALESNYGYTF
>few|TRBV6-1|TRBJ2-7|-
TGTGCCAGCAGTGAGCGGACTGGGCTCGAGCAGTACTTC
CASSERTGLEQYF
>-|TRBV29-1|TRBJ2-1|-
TGCAGCGTTGTCCGCGGGACGAATTACAATGAGCAGTTCTTC
CSVVRGTNYNEQFF
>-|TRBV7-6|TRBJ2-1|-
TGTGGCGCACGCAGGGTAGTGAGAGATTACAATGAGCAGTTCTTC
CGARRVVRDYNEQFF
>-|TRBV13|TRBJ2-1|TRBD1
TGTGCCAGCAGCCCCGGGACAGGGGGCTTCAATGAGCAGTTCTTC
CASSPGTGGFNEQFF
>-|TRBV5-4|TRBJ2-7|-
TGTGCCAGCAGCGTCGGGACTCCTTTAAGCGAGCAGTACTTC
CASSVGTPLSEQYF
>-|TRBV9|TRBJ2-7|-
TGTGCCAGCAGCGTAGGAGGAGGAACCTACGAGCAGTACTTC
CASSVGGGTYEQYF
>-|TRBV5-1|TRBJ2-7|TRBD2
TGCGCCAGCAGCTGGACTAGCGGGGCCTACGAGCAGTACTTC
CASSWTSGAYEQYF
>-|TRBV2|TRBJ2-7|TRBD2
TGTGCCGGACTTTGGCCTAGCGGGAGCTACGAGCAGTACTTC
CAGLWPSGSYEQYF
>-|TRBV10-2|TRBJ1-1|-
TGCGCCAGCACCCTCACTTTGACAACCCCCTCGGGCACTGAAGCTTTCTTT
CASTLTLTTPSGTEAFF
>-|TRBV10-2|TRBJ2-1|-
TGCGCCAGCAGTACCGGGACTGGATTCGATGAGCAGTTCTTC
CASSTGTGFDEQFF
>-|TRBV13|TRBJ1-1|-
TGTGCCAGCAGCTTAGGCGCAGGCACTGAAGCTTTCTTT
CASSLGAGTEAFF
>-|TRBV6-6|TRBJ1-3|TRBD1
TGTGCCAGCACGGGACAGGGCTCTGGAAACACCATATATTTT
CASTGQGSGNTIYF
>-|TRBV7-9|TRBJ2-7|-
TGTGCCAGCAGCTTGCCGTTGACTTTCTCCGCCTACGAGCAGTACTTC
CASSLPLTFSAYEQYF
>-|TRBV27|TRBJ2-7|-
TGTGCCAGCAGTAACGGGCCCACCTACGAGCAGTACTTC
CASSNGPTYEQYF
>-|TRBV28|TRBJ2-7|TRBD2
TGTGCCAGCAGCCCCCGAGAAGGCGGGAGCCCCTACGAGCAGTACTTC
CASSPREGGSPYEQYF
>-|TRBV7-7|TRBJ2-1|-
TGTGCCAGCAGCCGTGGGACTTTCTACAATGAGCAGTTCTTC
CASSRGTFYNEQFF
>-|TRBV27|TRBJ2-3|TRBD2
TGTGCCAGCAGTTTCGGGACTAGCGGGAAAGATACGCAGTATTTT
CASSFGTSGKDTQYF
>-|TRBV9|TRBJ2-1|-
TGTGCCAGCAGCCCCAAGCTCGCAAGACTACCTTACAATGAGCAGTTCTTC
CASSPKLARLPYNEQFF
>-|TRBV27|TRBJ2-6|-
TGTGCCAGCAGTTTATTCAGTCAGTACCCACTCTCTGGGGCCAACGTCCTGACTTTC
CASSLFSQYPLSGANVLTF
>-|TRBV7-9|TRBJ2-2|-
TGTGCCAGCAGCACGCCGGGGGGCTCAAACACCGGGGAGCTGTTTTTT
CASSTPGGSNTGELFF
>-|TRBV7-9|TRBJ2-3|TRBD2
TGTGCCAGCATCCCCTCCCTGCCGGGAGGGCCCTCGATAACAGATACGCAGTATTTT
CASIPSLPGGPSITDTQYF
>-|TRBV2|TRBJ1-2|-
TGTGCCAGCAGTGAAGCGGAGCGATGGAGCTATGGCTACACCTTC
CASSEAERWSYGYTF
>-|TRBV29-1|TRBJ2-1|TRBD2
TGCAGCGTTGAAGATCTAGGGGAGCGGGGACTCTATGAGCAGTTCTTC
CSVEDLGERGLYEQFF
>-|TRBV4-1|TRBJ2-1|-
TGCGCCAGCAGCCAAAGAAGATGGCTGACTACCCGCTCCTACAATGAGCAGTTCTTC
CASSQRRWLTTRSYNEQFF
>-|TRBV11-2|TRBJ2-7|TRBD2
TGTGCCAGCAGCTTAGGCGCGGGGGGCGAGCAGTACTTC
CASSLGAGGEQYF
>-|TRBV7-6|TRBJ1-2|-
TGTGCCAGCAGCCCCCTCGTATTGGGCACCCACTATGGCTACACCTTC
CASSPLVLGTHYGYTF
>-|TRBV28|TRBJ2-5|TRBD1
TGTGCCAGCAGTCCACGACAGGGCGGAGTACAAGAGACCCAGTACTTC
CASSPRQGGVQETQYF
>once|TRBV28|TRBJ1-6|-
TGTGCCAGCAGTCCATTGGGGGGCAGTTTGTTGTCACCCCTCCACTTT
CASSPLGGSLLSPLHF
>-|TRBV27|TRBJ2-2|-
TGTGCCAGCAGCTATTGGACCAGGGGCGGGGAGCTGTTTTTT
CASSYWTRGGELFF
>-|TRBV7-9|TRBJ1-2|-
TGTGCCAGCAGCTTAGAGATCGGCAGGGCCTATGGCTACACCTTC
CASSLEIGRAYGYTF
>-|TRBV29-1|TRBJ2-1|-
TGCAGCGGAGATCCCGAAAACAATGAGCAGTTCTTC
CSGDPENNEQFF
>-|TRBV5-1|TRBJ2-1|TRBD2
TGCGCCAGCAGATTGGAGCGGGGGAACTACAATGAGCAGTTCTTC
CASRLERGNYNEQFF
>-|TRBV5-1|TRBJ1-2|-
TGCGCCAGCAGCCTGGGACTTACCGGGATGAACTACACCTTC
CASSLGLTGMNYTF